The TCR beta chain described here comes from a study of cytomegalovirus exposure and HLA in healthy donors. This clone was counted between two and nine times. No antigen is known for it. The PCR had 60 Vbeta and 13 Jbeta primers. Libraries were prepared by immunoSEQ multiplex PCR; TCRdb keeps only in-frame clonotypes and omits some of them. The repertoire holds approximately 130,000 clones, with roughly four fifths as singletons. Study-wide findings and caveats: Presence/absence results assume similar sequencing depth per donor, which may not hold.

The V and J ends lost 6 bases and 8 bases, in that order; junction bases with no gene match: 0. The CDR3 totals 12 residues. The germline V gene has CDR1 SNHLY and CDR2 FYNNEI. What was sequenced was PBMCs. The sequence was obtained from a woman aged 40 to 50 in good health and CMV-seropositive. V gene TRBV2 combines with J gene TRBJ2-1; 11 bases map to TRBD1. CDR3 DNA sequence: TGTGCCAGCAGGGGACAGGGGGATGAGCAGTTCTTC. Encoded protein: CASRGQGDEQFF.